This T cell receptor beta chain is from a study of patients and donors after allogeneic stem cell transplantation. Each CDR3 protein is one row after TCRdb ran MiXCR on the RT-PCR reads. Of roughly 200,000 distinct CDR3 sequences listed, approximately 41% are singletons. Trimming removed 4 bases from V and 6 bases from J; junction bases left unmatched: 9. CDR1 and CDR2 (germline): MNHEY, SVGAGI. The CDR3 is 15 amino acids. A few counts support this clonotype. V gene TRBV6-5 combines with J gene TRBJ1-1, with 9 positions matching TRBD1. The source material was blood, either unsorted or a sorted T cell fraction (not recorded which). The TCR was taken from a human donor who was either an allogeneic HSCT recipient or a stem cell or donor lymphocyte infusion donor (not recorded which). It is not recorded whose cells these are; they may come from a transplant donor. The CDR3: CASSSSGTGLAEAFF. The CDR3 coding sequence is TGTGCCAGCAGTTCCTCCGGGACAGGGTTGGCTGAAGCTTTCTTT.